One sample yielded the 7 T cell receptor beta chains listed below, sequenced in a study of STAT5B mutations in CD4+ large granular lymphocyte leukemia. Sequencing was performed with immunoSEQ multiplex PCR; in TCRdb, only in-frame clones are kept and a portion is missing. This sample carries about 30,000 clones, approximately 79% of them seen once, and the ten largest clones take about 2%. The sequencing input was CD4+ T cells from blood buffy coats. These receptors were taken from a human donor in good health.

The chain couples TRBV5-1 to TRBJ2-7; D unresolved. The CDR3 contains 14 residues. V dropped 0 bases and J dropped 3 bases, with 10 bases sitting between them. Germline loops: CDR1 SGHRS, CDR2 YFSETQ. CDR3 amino acids: CASSLGGKIYEQYF. CDR3 nucleotides: TGCGCCAGCAGCTTGGGCGGCAAGATCTACGAGCAGTACTTC.

This clone was seen more than once but under ten times. The chain recombines TRBV19 with TRBJ1-2, with TRBD1 identical over 9 bases. V was clipped by 8 bases and J by 2 bases; unmatched bases: 6. From germline, CDR1 is LNHDA and CDR2 SQIVND (reference sequence). The CDR3 is 14 amino acids. This chain's CDR3 is CASRGQGQNYGYTF. The CDR3 bases are TGTGCCAGTCGCGGACAGGGGCAAAACTATGGCTACACCTTC.

V gene TRBV25-1 combines with J gene TRBJ2-7, with D possibly TRBD1 on 5 matching bases. The CDR3 covers 14 residues. Trimming cost V 5 bases and J 2 bases, with 13 bases left between them. Germline CDR1 and CDR2: MGHDK and SYGVNS. CDR3 in DNA: TGTGCCAGCAGTTCCACGGACAAGACCTACGAGCAGTACTTC. This gives the protein CASSSTDKTYEQYF.

V and J are TRBV27 and TRBJ1-5, with D perhaps matching TRBD1 (5 bases). This CDR3 has 16 amino acids. Germline CDR1 MNHEY, CDR2 SMNVEV (reference sequence). Trimming stripped 2 bases from V and 0 bases from J, with 11 bases between. CDR3 residues: CASSLVGGNSNQPQHF. The CDR3, as DNA: TGTGCCAGCAGTTTAGTGGGGGGGAATAGCAATCAGCCCCAGCATTTT.

This clone was seen a few times. The V and J genes are TRBV19 and TRBJ1-2, with a possible D match to TRBD1 (5 bases). The CDR3 has 12 amino acids. Deletions cut 5 bases from V and 4 bases from J, with 8 bases between. In germline, CDR1 is LNHDA, CDR2 SQIVND (reference sequence). The CDR3 sequence: CASSARGYGYTF. The CDR3 region has the DNA TGTGCCAGTAGTGCTAGGGGCTATGGCTACACCTTC.

The chain combines TRBV30 with TRBJ1-6, with a weak D call TRBD1 (6 bases). V was pared by 3 bases and J by 7 bases, with 19 bases between. Germline loops: CDR1 GTSNPN, CDR2 SVGIG (reference sequence). The CDR3 contains 16 residues. CDR3 nucleotides: TGTGCCTGGAGCGGAGGAGGGGGTCAGAGCAATTCACCCCTCCACTTT. This encodes CAWSGGGGQSNSPLHF.

This clone was seen just once. The chain links TRBV19 to TRBJ1-1, with 8 bases aligning to TRBD1. With V trimmed by 6 bases and J by 4 bases, 7 bases remained unmatched. CDR3 length: 14 residues. Germline values: CDR1 LNHDA, CDR2 SQIVND (reference sequence). CDR3 sequence: CASRTQGAITEAFF. The CDR3 coding sequence is TGTGCCAGTAGAACTCAGGGGGCGATCACTGAAGCTTTCTTT.